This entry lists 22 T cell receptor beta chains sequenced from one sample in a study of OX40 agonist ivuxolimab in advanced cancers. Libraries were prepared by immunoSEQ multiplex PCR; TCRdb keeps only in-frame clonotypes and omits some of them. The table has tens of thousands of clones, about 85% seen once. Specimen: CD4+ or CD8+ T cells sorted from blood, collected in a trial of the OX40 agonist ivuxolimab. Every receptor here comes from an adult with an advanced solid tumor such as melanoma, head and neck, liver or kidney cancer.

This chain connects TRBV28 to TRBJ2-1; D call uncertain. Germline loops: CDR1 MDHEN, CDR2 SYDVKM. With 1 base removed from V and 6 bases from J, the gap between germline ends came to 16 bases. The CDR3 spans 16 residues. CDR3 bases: TGTGCCAGCAGTTTATATAGCCTCCAAGCCCGCAATGAGCAGTTCTTC. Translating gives CASSLYSLQARNEQFF.

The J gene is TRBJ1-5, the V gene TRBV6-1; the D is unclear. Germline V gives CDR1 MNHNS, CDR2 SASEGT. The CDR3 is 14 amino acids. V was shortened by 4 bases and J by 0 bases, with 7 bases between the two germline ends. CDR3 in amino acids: CASSVADSNQPQHF. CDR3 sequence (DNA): TGTGCCAGCAGTGTGGCAGATAGCAATCAGCCCCAGCATTTT.

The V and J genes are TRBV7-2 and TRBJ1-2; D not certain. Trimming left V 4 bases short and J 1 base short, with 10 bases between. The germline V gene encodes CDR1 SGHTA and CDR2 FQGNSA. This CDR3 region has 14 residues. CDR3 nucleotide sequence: TGTGCCAGCAGCTCCATAGACCGTAACTATGGCTACACCTTC. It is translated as CASSSIDRNYGYTF.

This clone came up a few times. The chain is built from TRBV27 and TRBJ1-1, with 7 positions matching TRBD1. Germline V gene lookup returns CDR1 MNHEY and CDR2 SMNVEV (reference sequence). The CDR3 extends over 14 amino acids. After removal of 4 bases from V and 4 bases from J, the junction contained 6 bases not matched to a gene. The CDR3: CASSSITGATEAFF. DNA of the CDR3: TGTGCCAGCAGTTCTATTACAGGGGCCACTGAAGCTTTCTTT.

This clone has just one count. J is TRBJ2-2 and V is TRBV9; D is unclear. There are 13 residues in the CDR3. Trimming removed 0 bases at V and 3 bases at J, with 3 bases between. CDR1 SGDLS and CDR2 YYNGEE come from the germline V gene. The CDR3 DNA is TGTGCCAGCAGCGTAGCTGACACCGGGGAGCTGTTTTTT. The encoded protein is CASSVADTGELFF.

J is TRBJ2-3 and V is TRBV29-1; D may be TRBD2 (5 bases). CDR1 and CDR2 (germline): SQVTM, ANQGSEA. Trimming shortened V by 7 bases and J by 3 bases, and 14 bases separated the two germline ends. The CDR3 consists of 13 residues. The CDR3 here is CSGDEGGTDTQYF. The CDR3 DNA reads TGCAGCGGTGATGAGGGTGGAACAGATACGCAGTATTTT.

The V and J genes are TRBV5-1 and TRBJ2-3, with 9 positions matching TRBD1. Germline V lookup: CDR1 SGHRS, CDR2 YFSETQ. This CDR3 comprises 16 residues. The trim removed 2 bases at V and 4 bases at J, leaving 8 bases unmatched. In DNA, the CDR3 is TGCGCCAGCAGCTTAAGTTATGACAGGGGGTCAGATACGCAGTATTTT. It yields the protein CASSLSYDRGSDTQYF.

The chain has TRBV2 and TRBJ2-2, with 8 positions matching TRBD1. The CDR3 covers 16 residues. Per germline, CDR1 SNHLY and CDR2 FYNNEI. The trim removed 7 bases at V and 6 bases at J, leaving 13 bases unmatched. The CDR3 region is CASTLDRGGESGELFF. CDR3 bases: TGTGCCAGCACCCTTGACAGGGGCGGTGAATCCGGGGAGCTGTTTTTT.

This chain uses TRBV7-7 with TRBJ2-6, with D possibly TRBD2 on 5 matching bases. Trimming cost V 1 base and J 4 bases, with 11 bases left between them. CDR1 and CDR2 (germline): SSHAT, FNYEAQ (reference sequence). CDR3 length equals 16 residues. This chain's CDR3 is CASSLGAPGGANVLTF. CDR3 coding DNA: TGTGCCAGCAGCTTAGGGGCTCCGGGGGGGGCCAACGTCCTGACTTTC.

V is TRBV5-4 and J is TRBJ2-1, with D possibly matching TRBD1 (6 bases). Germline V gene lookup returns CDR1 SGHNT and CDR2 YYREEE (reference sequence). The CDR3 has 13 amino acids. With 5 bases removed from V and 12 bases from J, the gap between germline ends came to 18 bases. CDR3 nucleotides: TGTGCCAGCAGACCTACAGGGAGTGGGCGGCAGTTCTTC. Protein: CASRPTGSGRQFF.

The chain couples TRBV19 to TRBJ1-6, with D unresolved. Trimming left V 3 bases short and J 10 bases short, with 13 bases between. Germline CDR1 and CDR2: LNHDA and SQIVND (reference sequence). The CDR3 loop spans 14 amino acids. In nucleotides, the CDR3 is TGTGCCAGTAGTATCGGCCAGACGGAATCACCCCTCCACTTT. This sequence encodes CASSIGQTESPLHF.

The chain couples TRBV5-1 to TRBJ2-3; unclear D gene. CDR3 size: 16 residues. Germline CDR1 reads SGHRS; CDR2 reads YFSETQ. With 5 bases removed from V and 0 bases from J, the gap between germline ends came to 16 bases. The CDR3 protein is CASSSSSADSTDTQYF. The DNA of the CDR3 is TGCGCCAGCAGTTCCTCGAGCGCCGACAGCACAGATACGCAGTATTTT.

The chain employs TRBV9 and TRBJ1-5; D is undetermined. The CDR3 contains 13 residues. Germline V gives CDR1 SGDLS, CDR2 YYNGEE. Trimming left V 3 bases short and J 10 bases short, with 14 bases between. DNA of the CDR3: TGTGCCAGCAGCGCTACGGGAGTTTATCCCCAGCATTTT. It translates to CASSATGVYPQHF.

CDR3 residues: CASSLRGGTEAFF. CDR3 sequence (DNA): TGTGCCAGCAGTTTAAGAGGGGGGACTGAAGCTTTCTTT. J is TRBJ1-1 and V is TRBV27, with a possible D match to TRBD1 (6 bases). From germline, CDR1 is MNHEY and CDR2 SMNVEV (reference sequence). V was cut by 2 bases and J by 5 bases, with 9 bases left in between. CDR3 length: 13 residues.

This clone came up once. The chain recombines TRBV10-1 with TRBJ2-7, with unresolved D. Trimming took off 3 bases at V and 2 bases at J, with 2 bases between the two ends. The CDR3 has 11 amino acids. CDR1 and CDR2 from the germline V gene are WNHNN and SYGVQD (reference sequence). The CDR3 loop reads CASSEPYEQYV. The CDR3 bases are TGCGCCAGCAGTGAACCCTACGAGCAGTACGTC.

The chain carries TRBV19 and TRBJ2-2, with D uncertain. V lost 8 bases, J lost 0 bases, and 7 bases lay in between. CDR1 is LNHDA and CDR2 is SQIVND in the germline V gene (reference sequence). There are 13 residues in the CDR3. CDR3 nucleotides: TGTGCCAGTGCGGAACCGAACACCGGGGAGCTGTTTTTT. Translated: CASAEPNTGELFF.

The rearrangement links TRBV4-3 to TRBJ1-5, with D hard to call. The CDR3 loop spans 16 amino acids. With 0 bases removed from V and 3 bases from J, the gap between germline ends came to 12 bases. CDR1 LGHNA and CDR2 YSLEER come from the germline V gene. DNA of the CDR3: TGCGCCAGCAGCCAAGATATAACGGCCATCAATCAGCCCCAGCATTTT. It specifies CASSQDITAINQPQHF.

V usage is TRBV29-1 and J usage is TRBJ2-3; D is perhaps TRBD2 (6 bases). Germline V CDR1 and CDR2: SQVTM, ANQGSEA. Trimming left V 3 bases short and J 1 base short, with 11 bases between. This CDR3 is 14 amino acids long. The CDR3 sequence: CSVDGEAGTDTQYF. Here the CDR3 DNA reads TGCAGCGTTGACGGGGAGGCGGGCACAGATACGCAGTATTTT.

CDR3 amino acids: CASSLRPGQGNQETQYF. Written as DNA, the CDR3 is TGCGCCAGCAGCTTGAGACCGGGACAGGGAAACCAAGAGACCCAGTACTTC. The chain has TRBV5-1 and TRBJ2-5; 9 nucleotides match TRBD1. The CDR3 runs to 17 residues. CDR1 SGHRS and CDR2 YFSETQ come from the germline V gene. Trimming removed 1 base from V and 0 bases from J; junction bases left unmatched: 7.

The CDR3: CASGRGRGYTF. For the CDR3, the DNA is TGTGCCAGCGGAAGGGGAAGAGGCTACACCTTC. This chain uses TRBV6-5 with TRBJ1-2; tentative D call: TRBD1 (5 bases). Trimming pared 8 bases from V and 8 bases from J, leaving 12 bases between. Germline values: CDR1 MNHEY, CDR2 SVGAGI. The CDR3 has 11 amino acids.

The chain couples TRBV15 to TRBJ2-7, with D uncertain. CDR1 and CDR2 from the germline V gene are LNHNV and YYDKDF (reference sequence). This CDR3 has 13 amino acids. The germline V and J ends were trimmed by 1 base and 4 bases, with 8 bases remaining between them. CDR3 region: CATSRGVEYEQYV. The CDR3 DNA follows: TGTGCCACCAGCAGAGGGGTGGAATACGAGCAGTACGTC.

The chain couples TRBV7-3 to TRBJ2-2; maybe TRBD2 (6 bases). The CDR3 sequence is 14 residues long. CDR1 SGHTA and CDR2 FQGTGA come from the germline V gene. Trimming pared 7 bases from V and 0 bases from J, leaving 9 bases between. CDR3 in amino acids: CASNSGANTGELFF. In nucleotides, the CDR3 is TGTGCCAGCAATAGCGGAGCGAACACCGGGGAGCTGTTTTTT.